Listed below are T cell receptor beta chains from one sample, sequenced in a study of blood T cell repertoires in COVID-19. Measured with immunoSEQ multiplex PCR; TCRdb has only the in-frame clones, and not every one. In the table there are 53,000 or so clones, about three quarters of which are singletons. Sequencing was carried out using peripheral blood. The origin of the receptors is an older man with active or convalescent COVID-19. The CDR3 runs from the conserved cysteine through the conserved F or W. The order of the fields is J gene, V gene, clone size, D gene, CDR3 protein, CDR3 DNA. The D gene is left open where the match is weak. For some rows the clone size is stated as once, few or many, or as a class when expanded; others skip it.

TRBJ2-2,TRBV5-1,.,TRBD2,CASSLRGEGTGELFF,TGCGCCAGCAGCCTGAGAGGGGAGGGCACCGGGGAGCTGTTTTTT
TRBJ2-5,TRBV4-2,once,.,CASSRHGEETQYF,TGTGCCAGCAGCCGTCACGGAGAAGAGACCCAGTACTTC
TRBJ2-1,TRBV11-3,few,.,CASSGRDNVYEQFF,TGTGCCAGCAGCGGACGGGACAATGTCTATGAGCAGTTCTTC
TRBJ1-1,TRBV12-5,.,.,CASGPPRAGGTEAFF,TGTGCTAGTGGTCCCCCTAGGGCGGGGGGCACTGAAGCTTTCTTT
TRBJ2-7,TRBV4-1,.,TRBD2,CASSQGTSGGSYEQYF,TGCGCCAGCAGCCAAGGGACTAGCGGGGGATCCTACGAGCAGTACTTC
TRBJ2-1,TRBV14,.,TRBD2,CASSPGGSRSYNEQFF,TGTGCCAGCAGCCCGGGAGGTTCCCGCTCCTACAATGAGCAGTTCTTC
TRBJ1-5,TRBV10-3,.,.,CAISAQGHSNQPQHF,TGTGCCATCAGTGCTCAGGGACATTCTAATCAGCCCCAGCATTTT
TRBJ2-7,TRBV9,.,TRBD1,CASASGQGLYEQYF,TGTGCCAGCGCCTCGGGACAGGGGCTCTACGAGCAGTACTTC
TRBJ2-3,TRBV6-6,few,.,CASSKQRDTQYF,TGTGCCAGCAGTAAACAGCGGGATACGCAGTATTTT
TRBJ2-1,TRBV7-3,.,TRBD2,CASSPGASGRNEQFF,TGTGCCAGCAGCCCGGGGGCTAGCGGGAGGAATGAGCAGTTCTTC
TRBJ1-1,TRBV19,.,TRBD1,CASSPGQDRTEAFF,TGTGCCAGTAGTCCCGGACAGGACCGCACTGAAGCTTTCTTT
TRBJ1-1,TRBV4-1,few,.,CASSQDPAVNTEAFF,TGCGCCAGCAGCCAAGATCCTGCAGTGAACACTGAAGCTTTCTTT
TRBJ1-5,TRBV7-9,.,.,CASSLWGGAGPSGPQHF,TGTGCCAGCAGCTTATGGGGTGGAGCGGGACCGTCTGGGCCCCAGCATTTT
TRBJ1-2,TRBV6-5,.,.,CASFQGHNYGYTF,TGTGCCAGCTTTCAGGGCCATAACTATGGCTACACCTTC
TRBJ2-1,TRBV9,.,.,CASSVAFQGSSYNEQFF,TGTGCCAGCAGCGTAGCGTTTCAGGGGAGCTCCTACAATGAGCAGTTCTTC
TRBJ2-7,TRBV19,few,.,CASRPGLMIEEQYF,TGTGCCAGTAGACCGGGACTGATGATTGAGGAGCAGTACTTC
TRBJ2-1,TRBV9,.,TRBD2,CASSVEGSGRAAGYNEQFF,TGTGCCAGCAGCGTAGAGGGCAGCGGGAGGGCCGCGGGCTACAATGAGCAGTTCTTC
TRBJ1-5,TRBV24-1,.,.,CATSGRVGQPQHF,TGTGCCACCAGTGGGAGGGTTGGTCAGCCCCAGCATTTT
TRBJ1-4,TRBV5-1,.,TRBD1,CASSPDPGQANEKLFF,TGCGCCAGCAGCCCGGATCCGGGACAGGCTAATGAAAAACTGTTTTTT
TRBJ1-2,TRBV5-6,.,.,CASSLTGGYTF,TGTGCCAGCAGCTTGACAGGTGGCTACACCTTC
TRBJ1-1,TRBV7-3,.,.,CASSSLVGGEAFF,TGTGCCAGCAGCTCCCTCGTGGGGGGTGAAGCTTTCTTT
TRBJ2-1,TRBV7-9,.,TRBD1,CASSWDRGRGEQFF,TGTGCCAGCAGCTGGGACAGGGGTCGAGGTGAGCAGTTCTTC
TRBJ2-5,TRBV7-2,.,.,CASSLARGGETQYF,TGTGCCAGCAGCTTAGCTAGAGGTGGAGAGACCCAGTACTTC
TRBJ2-2,TRBV18,.,TRBD1,CASSPLTGDTGELFF,TGTGCCAGCTCACCTCTCACAGGGGACACCGGGGAGCTGTTTTTT
TRBJ2-1,TRBV7-2,.,TRBD2,CASSLTSGANEQFF,TGTGCCAGCAGCTTGACTAGCGGGGCCAATGAGCAGTTCTTC
TRBJ2-5,TRBV18,.,TRBD1,CASSPRRDSQETQYF,TGTGCCAGCTCACCTCGACGGGACAGCCAAGAGACCCAGTACTTC
TRBJ2-5,TRBV2,once,.,CASRETSLVETQYF,TGTGCCAGCAGGGAGACGAGTCTAGTAGAGACCCAGTACTTC
TRBJ2-7,TRBV27,.,TRBD2,CASSLQASGRAEQYF,TGTGCCAGCAGTCTCCAGGCTAGCGGGAGGGCCGAGCAGTACTTC
TRBJ1-1,TRBV27,.,TRBD1,CASSWGQGATEAFF,TGTGCCAGCAGTTGGGGACAGGGGGCCACTGAAGCTTTCTTT
TRBJ1-1,TRBV11-3,.,TRBD1,CASSPGQGVNTEAFF,TGTGCCAGCAGCCCAGGACAGGGGGTGAATACTGAAGCTTTCTTT
TRBJ2-1,TRBV24-1,.,.,CATSDPALREQFF,TGTGCCACCAGTGATCCCGCCCTACGTGAGCAGTTCTTC
TRBJ1-2,TRBV9,.,.,CASSVGQSGYTF,TGTGCCAGCAGCGTCGGACAGTCTGGCTACACCTTC
TRBJ1-1,TRBV7-9,.,TRBD1,CASRGQGHTEAFF,TGTGCCAGCAGAGGACAGGGTCACACTGAAGCTTTCTTT
TRBJ1-3,TRBV18,.,.,CASSPDRGNTIYF,TGTGCCAGCTCACCAGACAGGGGAAACACCATATATTTT
TRBJ2-3,TRBV6-5,many,.,CASSYIPGSDTQYF,TGTGCCAGCAGTTACATACCAGGGTCAGATACGCAGTATTTT
TRBJ2-3,TRBV4-3,.,.,CASSEALTDTQYF,TGCGCCAGCAGCGAAGCCCTGACAGATACGCAGTATTTT
TRBJ1-5,TRBV2,.,.,CASNELRGRPQHF,TGTGCCAGCAACGAGTTACGGGGTAGGCCCCAGCATTTT
TRBJ2-5,TRBV6-5,.,TRBD2,CASRGLAAQETQYF,TGTGCCAGCAGGGGACTAGCGGCTCAAGAGACCCAGTACTTC
TRBJ2-7,TRBV5-4,.,TRBD1,CAIQTGGRGEQYF,TGTGCCATCCAGACAGGGGGGCGAGGCGAGCAGTACTTC
TRBJ2-2,TRBV6-2/TRBV6-3,.,.,CASSRRQIGTGELFF,TGTGCCAGCAGCCGGCGACAAATCGGCACCGGGGAGCTGTTTTTT
TRBJ1-5,TRBV19,.,.,CASSGQISNQPQHF,TGTGCCAGTAGTGGACAGATTAGCAATCAGCCCCAGCATTTT
TRBJ1-1,TRBV6-2/TRBV6-3,.,TRBD1,CASSWDRLSEAFF,TGTGCCAGCAGTTGGGACAGACTCTCTGAAGCTTTCTTT
TRBJ2-4,TRBV29-1,.,TRBD1,CSVQGTGLVAGIQYF,TGCAGCGTTCAGGGGACAGGGCTGGTAGCGGGCATTCAGTACTTC
TRBJ2-7,TRBV15,.,.,CATSGGTIQFGEQYF,TGTGCCACCAGCGGAGGAACCATTCAATTCGGGGAGCAGTACTTC